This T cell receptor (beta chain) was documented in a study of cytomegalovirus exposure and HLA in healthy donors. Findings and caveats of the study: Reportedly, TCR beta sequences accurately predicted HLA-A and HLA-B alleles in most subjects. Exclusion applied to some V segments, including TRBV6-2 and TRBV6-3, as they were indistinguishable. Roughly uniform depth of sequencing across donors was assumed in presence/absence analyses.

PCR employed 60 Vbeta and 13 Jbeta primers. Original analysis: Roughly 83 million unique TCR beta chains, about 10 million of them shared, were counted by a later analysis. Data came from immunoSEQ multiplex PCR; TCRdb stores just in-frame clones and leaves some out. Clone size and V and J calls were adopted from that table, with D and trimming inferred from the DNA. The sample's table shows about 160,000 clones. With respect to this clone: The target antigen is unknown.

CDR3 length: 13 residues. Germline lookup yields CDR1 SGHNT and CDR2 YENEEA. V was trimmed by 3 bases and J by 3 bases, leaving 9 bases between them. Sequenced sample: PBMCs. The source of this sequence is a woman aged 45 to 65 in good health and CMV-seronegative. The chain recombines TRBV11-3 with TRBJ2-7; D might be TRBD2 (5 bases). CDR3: CASSLGADYEQYF. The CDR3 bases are TGTGCCAGCAGCTTGGGAGCGGACTACGAGCAGTACTTC.